This T cell receptor (beta chain) is from a study of blood T cell repertoires in COVID-19. Turning to the study itself: In each case, the material was cDNA or gDNA derived from T cells, B-cell-depleted T cells, or PBMCs.

TCRdb's copy holds only in-frame clones and misses some; the assay was immunoSEQ multiplex PCR. The sample contains a few hundred thousand clones, over 75% of which appear only once. Study members were between about 18 and 90 years old and lived in approximately 25 US regions. Each participant's cohort was designated according to participant-reported clinical history. Sequenced: PBMCs or T cells enriched from blood (not recorded which). The clonotype comes from a young man who had recovered from COVID-19.

CDR3 loop: CARSRDGSPSRSGYTF. Written as DNA, the CDR3 is TGTGCCAGAAGCCGAGACGGGAGCCCCTCTCGTTCCGGCTACACCTTC. The rearrangement uses TRBV5-3 and TRBJ1-2; D is ambiguous. TRBV5-3 is recorded as an ORF, its role being uncertain. There are 16 residues in the CDR3. V shed 4 bases and J shed 8 bases, with 24 bases lying between them.